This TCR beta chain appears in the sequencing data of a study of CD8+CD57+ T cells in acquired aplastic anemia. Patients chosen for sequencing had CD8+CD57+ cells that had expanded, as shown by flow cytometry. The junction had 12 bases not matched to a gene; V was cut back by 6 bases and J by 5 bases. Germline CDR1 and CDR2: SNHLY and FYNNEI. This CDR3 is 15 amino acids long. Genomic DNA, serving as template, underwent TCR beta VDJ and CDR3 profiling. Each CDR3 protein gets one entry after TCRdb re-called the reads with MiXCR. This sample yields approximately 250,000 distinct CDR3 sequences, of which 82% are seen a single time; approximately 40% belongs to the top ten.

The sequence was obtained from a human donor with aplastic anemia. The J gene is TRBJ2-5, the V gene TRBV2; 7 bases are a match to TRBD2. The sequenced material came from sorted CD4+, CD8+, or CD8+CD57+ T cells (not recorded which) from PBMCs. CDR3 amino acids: CASSFVGTGGETQYF. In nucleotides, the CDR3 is TGTGCCAGCAGCTTCGTGGGGACCGGGGGGGAGACCCAGTACTTC.